The rows below give T cell receptor beta chains drawn from one sample of a study of shared T cell receptors in the human thymus. Libraries were prepared by immunoSEQ multiplex PCR; TCRdb keeps only in-frame clonotypes and omits some of them. The data hold hundreds of thousands of clones, with more than 70% observed a single time. The same specimen was also included in a second study, on human thymus T cells.

Material: thymocytes. Receptors originate from a boy under three years old with a congenital heart defect. Both conserved end residues are part of each CDR3. Each record gives: CDR3 protein, J gene, CDR3 length, D gene, V gene. D genes are given only for firm matches.

CDR3aa: CASRKDRGPGNQPQHF
j_gene: TRBJ1-5
len: 16
d_gene: .
v_gene: TRBV28

CDR3aa: CASSPPGGDTDTQYF
j_gene: TRBJ2-3
len: 15
d_gene: .
v_gene: TRBV5-4

CDR3aa: CASSRDISYEQYF
j_gene: TRBJ2-7
len: 13
d_gene: .
v_gene: TRBV7-9

CDR3aa: CASSLAGGVPNYGYTF
j_gene: TRBJ1-2
len: 16
d_gene: .
v_gene: TRBV7-9

CDR3aa: CASSSSGGVNEQFF
j_gene: TRBJ2-1
len: 14
d_gene: TRBD2
v_gene: TRBV5-1

CDR3aa: CASPRGDLAKNIQYF
j_gene: TRBJ2-4
len: 15
d_gene: TRBD2
v_gene: TRBV27

CDR3aa: CASSQEGTSGGAGTGELFF
j_gene: TRBJ2-2
len: 19
d_gene: TRBD2
v_gene: TRBV4-1

CDR3aa: CASSNKELYEQYF
j_gene: TRBJ2-7
len: 13
d_gene: .
v_gene: TRBV19

CDR3aa: CSVGKGVMNTEAFF
j_gene: TRBJ1-1
len: 14
d_gene: .
v_gene: TRBV29-1

CDR3aa: CAINADRGGKNIQYF
j_gene: TRBJ2-4
len: 15
d_gene: TRBD1
v_gene: TRBV2

CDR3aa: CASSFCGRGTEAFF
j_gene: TRBJ1-1
len: 14
d_gene: .
v_gene: TRBV5-1

CDR3aa: CASSAGFSTNEKLFF
j_gene: TRBJ1-4
len: 15
d_gene: .
v_gene: TRBV9

CDR3aa: CASSLQGSNEQFF
j_gene: TRBJ2-1
len: 13
d_gene: TRBD1
v_gene: TRBV13

CDR3aa: CAIREGESGEKLFF
j_gene: TRBJ1-4
len: 14
d_gene: .
v_gene: TRBV10-3

CDR3aa: CASSLSWSGGTEAFF
j_gene: TRBJ1-1
len: 15
d_gene: TRBD1
v_gene: TRBV27

CDR3aa: CASSPGTLGIGEKLFF
j_gene: TRBJ1-4
len: 16
d_gene: .
v_gene: TRBV18

CDR3aa: CASSLIEGLPVYNEQFF
j_gene: TRBJ2-1
len: 17
d_gene: TRBD2
v_gene: TRBV5-4

CDR3aa: CASSKGGTGYDEQFF
j_gene: TRBJ2-1
len: 15
d_gene: TRBD1
v_gene: TRBV14

CDR3aa: CASSQTRRLTGSGANVLTF
j_gene: TRBJ2-6
len: 19
d_gene: .
v_gene: TRBV14

CDR3aa: CASSESVGLGNQPQHF
j_gene: TRBJ1-5
len: 16
d_gene: .
v_gene: TRBV6-1

CDR3aa: CASRTGLAVHLQETQYF
j_gene: TRBJ2-5
len: 17
d_gene: TRBD2
v_gene: TRBV11-2

CDR3aa: CASSQVMTSGRYGDTQYF
j_gene: TRBJ2-3
len: 18
d_gene: TRBD2
v_gene: TRBV4-3

CDR3aa: CASSLFRGRTEAFF
j_gene: TRBJ1-1
len: 14
d_gene: .
v_gene: TRBV5-6

CDR3aa: CASSTENTEAFF
j_gene: TRBJ1-1
len: 12
d_gene: .
v_gene: TRBV28

CDR3aa: CASSLEYEDYEQYF
j_gene: TRBJ2-7
len: 14
d_gene: .
v_gene: TRBV7-2

CDR3aa: CASSITSEGPYEQYF
j_gene: TRBJ2-7
len: 15
d_gene: TRBD2
v_gene: TRBV28

CDR3aa: CASRINRDQPQHF
j_gene: TRBJ1-5
len: 13
d_gene: .
v_gene: TRBV5-1

CDR3aa: CASSYSNQPQHF
j_gene: TRBJ1-5
len: 12
d_gene: .
v_gene: TRBV19

CDR3aa: CASSQVEETRMVNEQFF
j_gene: TRBJ2-1
len: 17
d_gene: .
v_gene: TRBV4-3

CDR3aa: CSVEPTSGRALEGETQYF
j_gene: TRBJ2-5
len: 18
d_gene: TRBD2
v_gene: TRBV29-1

CDR3aa: CASSLGGQGHSGNTIYF
j_gene: TRBJ1-3
len: 17
d_gene: TRBD1
v_gene: TRBV7-6

CDR3aa: CASSLVHRGNYNSPLHF
j_gene: TRBJ1-6
len: 17
d_gene: TRBD1
v_gene: TRBV7-9

CDR3aa: CASSHTGVEGELFF
j_gene: TRBJ2-2
len: 14
d_gene: .
v_gene: TRBV4-2

CDR3aa: CASSPPDSEKLFF
j_gene: TRBJ1-4
len: 13
d_gene: .
v_gene: TRBV28

CDR3aa: CASSQLRSRDRGRTNTEAFF
j_gene: TRBJ1-1
len: 20
d_gene: TRBD1
v_gene: TRBV4-1

CDR3aa: CASSWKFRRLNTGELFF
j_gene: TRBJ2-2
len: 17
d_gene: .
v_gene: TRBV7-9

CDR3aa: CASSQDLEKTDTQYF
j_gene: TRBJ2-3
len: 15
d_gene: .
v_gene: TRBV4-3

CDR3aa: CASSRLAGTYNTQYF
j_gene: TRBJ2-3
len: 15
d_gene: TRBD2
v_gene: TRBV9

CDR3aa: CASSYPFPGGRDDEQFF
j_gene: TRBJ2-1
len: 17
d_gene: .
v_gene: TRBV21-1

CDR3aa: CASSLWRQNSYEQYF
j_gene: TRBJ2-7
len: 15
d_gene: .
v_gene: TRBV7-2

CDR3aa: CASSAPASTDENSPLHF
j_gene: TRBJ1-6
len: 17
d_gene: .
v_gene: TRBV9

CDR3aa: CASSKKRAGSYNEQFF
j_gene: TRBJ2-1
len: 16
d_gene: .
v_gene: TRBV9

CDR3aa: CASSQTGGAAGGLNYGYTF
j_gene: TRBJ1-2
len: 19
d_gene: .
v_gene: TRBV4-1